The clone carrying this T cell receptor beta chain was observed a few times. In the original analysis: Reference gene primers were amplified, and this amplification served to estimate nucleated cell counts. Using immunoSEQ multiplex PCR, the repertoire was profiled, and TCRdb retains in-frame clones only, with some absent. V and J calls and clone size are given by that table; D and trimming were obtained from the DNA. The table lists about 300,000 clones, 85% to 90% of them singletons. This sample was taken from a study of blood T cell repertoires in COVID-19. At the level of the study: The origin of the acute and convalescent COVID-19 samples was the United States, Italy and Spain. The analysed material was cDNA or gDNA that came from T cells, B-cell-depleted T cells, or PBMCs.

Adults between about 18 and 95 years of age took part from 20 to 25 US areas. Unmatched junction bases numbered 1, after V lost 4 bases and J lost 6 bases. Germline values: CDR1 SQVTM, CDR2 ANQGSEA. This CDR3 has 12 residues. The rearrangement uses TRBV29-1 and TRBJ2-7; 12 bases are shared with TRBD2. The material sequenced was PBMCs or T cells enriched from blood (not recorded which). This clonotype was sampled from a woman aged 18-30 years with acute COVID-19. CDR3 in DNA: TGCAGCGTTGTACTAGCGGGAGGCGAGCAGTACTTC. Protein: CSVVLAGGEQYF.